This is a list of T cell receptor beta chains from one sample in a study of blood T cells in healthy people across ages. TCRdb processed the 5' RACE reads anew with MiXCR; each CDR3 protein has one entry. The sample shows more than 650,000 distinct CDR3 sequences, about a fifth of them seen only once. Material: blood. The origin of the receptors is a man aged 65 to 85 in good health. The CDR3 runs from the conserved cysteine through the conserved F or W. The order of the fields is clone size, V gene, D gene, J gene, CDR3 protein, CDR3 DNA. The D gene is left open where the match is weak. A clone size is listed for some rows: how often the clone was seen (once, few, many), or a class if it is expanded.

abundance: few
v_gene: TRBV12-3/TRBV12-4
d_gene: .
j_gene: TRBJ2-5
CDR3aa: CASTPVGRETQYF
CDR3nt: TGTGCCAGCACTCCGGTCGGGAGAGAGACCCAGTACTTC

abundance: .
v_gene: TRBV19
d_gene: .
j_gene: TRBJ2-7
CDR3aa: CASSTTEGITEQYF
CDR3nt: TGTGCCAGTAGTACTACGGAAGGCATCACCGAGCAGTACTTC

abundance: many
v_gene: TRBV12-3/TRBV12-4
d_gene: .
j_gene: TRBJ2-5
CDR3aa: CASSSPDRSQETQYF
CDR3nt: TGTGCCAGCAGTTCCCCCGACAGGTCCCAAGAGACCCAGTACTTC

abundance: .
v_gene: TRBV11-1
d_gene: TRBD1
j_gene: TRBJ2-1
CDR3aa: CASTNEEDRYNEQFF
CDR3nt: TGTGCCAGCACCAACGAGGAGGACAGGTACAATGAGCAGTTCTTC

abundance: few
v_gene: TRBV5-1
d_gene: .
j_gene: TRBJ1-1
CDR3aa: CASSVTENTEAFF
CDR3nt: TGCGCCAGCAGCGTGACGGAGAACACTGAAGCTTTCTTT

abundance: .
v_gene: TRBV11-2
d_gene: .
j_gene: TRBJ1-2
CDR3aa: CASSLGVGTDGYTF
CDR3nt: TGTGCCAGCAGCTTAGGAGTGGGAACGGACGGCTACACCTTC

abundance: many
v_gene: TRBV29-1
d_gene: .
j_gene: TRBJ2-1
CDR3aa: CSAREPYNEQFF
CDR3nt: TGCAGCGCCAGGGAACCCTACAATGAGCAGTTCTTC

abundance: .
v_gene: TRBV29-1
d_gene: TRBD2
j_gene: TRBJ2-3
CDR3aa: CSVEDWGGADTQYF
CDR3nt: TGCAGCGTTGAAGATTGGGGGGGGGCAGATACGCAGTATTTT

abundance: few
v_gene: TRBV20-1
d_gene: .
j_gene: TRBJ1-3
CDR3aa: CSASLSSGNTIYF
CDR3nt: TGCAGTGCTAGCCTGAGCTCTGGAAACACCATATATTTT

abundance: .
v_gene: TRBV27
d_gene: .
j_gene: TRBJ1-6
CDR3aa: CASAGATYNSPLHF
CDR3nt: TGTGCCAGCGCCGGAGCCACTTATAATTCACCCCTCCACTTT

abundance: .
v_gene: TRBV20-1
d_gene: .
j_gene: TRBJ1-5
CDR3aa: CSASGHSNQPQHF
CDR3nt: TGCAGTGCTAGCGGACATAGCAATCAGCCCCAGCATTTT

abundance: few
v_gene: TRBV29-1
d_gene: .
j_gene: TRBJ1-1
CDR3aa: CSVALNVGYTEAFF
CDR3nt: TGCAGCGTCGCCCTTAACGTCGGATACACTGAAGCTTTCTTT

abundance: few
v_gene: TRBV6-6
d_gene: TRBD1
j_gene: TRBJ2-5
CDR3aa: CASSPRDRSLETQYF
CDR3nt: TGTGCCAGCAGCCCCCGGGACAGGAGTTTAGAGACCCAGTACTTC

abundance: few
v_gene: TRBV20-1
d_gene: .
j_gene: TRBJ1-5
CDR3aa: CSARRDLYSNQPQHF
CDR3nt: TGCAGTGCTAGACGGGACTTATATAGCAATCAGCCCCAGCATTTT

abundance: few
v_gene: TRBV20-1
d_gene: TRBD1
j_gene: TRBJ2-7
CDR3aa: CSAPRQGSYEQYF
CDR3nt: TGCAGTGCTCCTCGACAGGGCTCCTACGAGCAGTACTTC

abundance: .
v_gene: TRBV7-6
d_gene: .
j_gene: TRBJ1-1
CDR3aa: CASSLQGYEAFF
CDR3nt: TGTGCCAGCAGCTTACAGGGCTATGAAGCTTTCTTT

abundance: .
v_gene: TRBV25-1
d_gene: TRBD2
j_gene: TRBJ2-1
CDR3aa: CASKGPTSDNEQFF
CDR3nt: TGTGCCAGCAAGGGGCCCACTAGCGACAATGAGCAGTTCTTC

abundance: .
v_gene: TRBV2
d_gene: .
j_gene: TRBJ2-5
CDR3aa: CASIGGLETQYF
CDR3nt: TGTGCCAGCATCGGGGGCTTGGAGACCCAGTACTTC

abundance: .
v_gene: TRBV7-9
d_gene: TRBD1
j_gene: TRBJ2-7
CDR3aa: CASSYPWGQGADEQYF
CDR3nt: TGTGCCAGCAGCTACCCGTGGGGACAGGGGGCTGACGAGCAGTACTTC

abundance: few
v_gene: TRBV5-1
d_gene: .
j_gene: TRBJ2-3
CDR3aa: CVSSLAGPGADTQYF
CDR3nt: TGCGTCAGCAGCTTGGCCGGGCCGGGGGCAGATACGCAGTATTTT

abundance: .
v_gene: TRBV20-1
d_gene: TRBD1
j_gene: TRBJ1-6
CDR3aa: CSASIRGQGVAQSLHF
CDR3nt: TGCAGTGCTAGTATTCGGGGACAGGGGGTCGCCCAATCCCTCCACTTT

abundance: .
v_gene: TRBV20-1
d_gene: .
j_gene: TRBJ2-6
CDR3aa: CSARSLSGANVLTF
CDR3nt: TGCAGTGCTAGGTCCCTTTCTGGGGCCAACGTCCTGACTTTC

abundance: few
v_gene: TRBV5-1
d_gene: TRBD2
j_gene: TRBJ2-5
CDR3aa: CASSLVLAGSGETQYF
CDR3nt: TGCGCCAGCAGCTTGGTGCTAGCGGGGTCAGGGGAGACCCAGTACTTC

abundance: .
v_gene: TRBV28
d_gene: .
j_gene: TRBJ1-6
CDR3aa: CASSLAQGSYNSPLHF
CDR3nt: TGTGCCAGCAGTTTGGCACAGGGCTCCTATAATTCACCCCTCCACTTT

abundance: few
v_gene: TRBV5-1
d_gene: .
j_gene: TRBJ2-3
CDR3aa: CASSLEGRGYTDTQYF
CDR3nt: TGCGCCAGCAGCTTGGAGGGCAGAGGGTACACAGATACGCAGTATTTT

abundance: .
v_gene: TRBV7-3
d_gene: .
j_gene: TRBJ2-1
CDR3aa: CASSLQSSGPTVQFF
CDR3nt: TGTGCCAGCAGCTTACAGAGTAGCGGACCAACAGTGCAGTTCTTC

abundance: .
v_gene: TRBV12-3/TRBV12-4
d_gene: TRBD1
j_gene: TRBJ1-5
CDR3aa: CASNAQGGDQPQHF
CDR3nt: TGTGCCAGCAATGCACAGGGGGGGGATCAGCCCCAGCATTTT

abundance: few
v_gene: TRBV3-1
d_gene: .
j_gene: TRBJ2-6
CDR3aa: CASSSRGAGANVLTF
CDR3nt: TGTGCCAGCAGCTCAAGGGGGGCAGGGGCCAACGTCCTGACTTTC

abundance: .
v_gene: TRBV12-3/TRBV12-4
d_gene: .
j_gene: TRBJ1-2
CDR3aa: CASRITGATYGYTF
CDR3nt: TGTGCCAGCAGAATTACGGGGGCCACCTATGGCTACACCTTC

abundance: many
v_gene: TRBV7-9
d_gene: .
j_gene: TRBJ1-2
CDR3aa: CASSLSTAYGYTF
CDR3nt: TGTGCCAGCAGCTTAAGCACGGCCTATGGCTACACCTTC

abundance: few
v_gene: TRBV7-2
d_gene: .
j_gene: TRBJ2-2
CDR3aa: CASSLEAFGELFF
CDR3nt: TGTGCCAGCAGCTTAGAAGCTTTCGGGGAGCTGTTTTTT

abundance: .
v_gene: TRBV12-3/TRBV12-4
d_gene: .
j_gene: TRBJ1-3
CDR3aa: CASSTGGVENTIYF
CDR3nt: TGTGCCAGCAGTACCGGGGGAGTAGAAAACACCATATATTTT

abundance: few
v_gene: TRBV5-1
d_gene: TRBD1
j_gene: TRBJ1-2
CDR3aa: CACRPGQGPVSGYTF
CDR3nt: TGCGCCTGCCGCCCGGGACAGGGGCCTGTAAGTGGCTACACCTTC

abundance: .
v_gene: TRBV12-3/TRBV12-4
d_gene: .
j_gene: TRBJ1-1
CDR3aa: CASSPQRALQAFF
CDR3nt: TGTGCCAGCAGCCCTCAGAGGGCGCTCCAGGCTTTCTTT

abundance: .
v_gene: TRBV12-3/TRBV12-4
d_gene: .
j_gene: TRBJ2-3
CDR3aa: CASSLGESFSDTQYF
CDR3nt: TGTGCCAGCAGTCTTGGGGAGAGTTTTTCAGATACGCAGTATTTT

abundance: many
v_gene: TRBV12-3/TRBV12-4
d_gene: .
j_gene: TRBJ2-5
CDR3aa: CASSLTGLKTQYF
CDR3nt: TGTGCCAGCAGTTTAACTGGGTTGAAGACCCAGTACTTC

abundance: many
v_gene: TRBV6-5
d_gene: .
j_gene: TRBJ1-1
CDR3aa: CASSPRTGNTEAFF
CDR3nt: TGTGCCAGCAGTCCCAGGACGGGGAACACTGAAGCTTTCTTT

abundance: .
v_gene: TRBV7-2
d_gene: .
j_gene: TRBJ2-2
CDR3aa: CASSGRVSIGELFF
CDR3nt: TGTGCCAGCAGCGGTCGGGTTAGCATCGGGGAGCTGTTTTTT

abundance: .
v_gene: TRBV29-1
d_gene: .
j_gene: TRBJ2-1
CDR3aa: CSVGAQRVDEQFF
CDR3nt: TGCAGCGTTGGGGCCCAGCGCGTGGATGAGCAGTTCTTC

abundance: .
v_gene: TRBV2
d_gene: .
j_gene: TRBJ1-2
CDR3aa: CASKIPDNYGYTF
CDR3nt: TGTGCCAGCAAGATCCCGGACAACTATGGCTACACCTTC

abundance: few
v_gene: TRBV29-1
d_gene: TRBD1
j_gene: TRBJ2-7
CDR3aa: CSVHILGQGGEQYF
CDR3nt: TGCAGCGTCCATATTCTGGGACAGGGCGGCGAGCAGTACTTC

abundance: .
v_gene: TRBV6-4
d_gene: TRBD1
j_gene: TRBJ1-5
CDR3aa: CASSIDRVSNQPQHF
CDR3nt: TGTGCCAGCAGTATCGACAGGGTCAGCAATCAGCCCCAGCATTTT

abundance: .
v_gene: TRBV7-3
d_gene: .
j_gene: TRBJ2-2
CDR3aa: CASSPENGELFF
CDR3nt: TGTGCCAGCAGCCCTGAGAACGGGGAGCTGTTTTTT

abundance: .
v_gene: TRBV7-2
d_gene: .
j_gene: TRBJ2-4
CDR3aa: CASSKILAKNIQYF
CDR3nt: TGTGCCAGCAGCAAAATACTAGCCAAAAACATTCAGTACTTC

abundance: .
v_gene: TRBV3-1
d_gene: .
j_gene: TRBJ1-3
CDR3aa: CASSQEQGSWGNTIYF
CDR3nt: TGTGCCAGCAGCCAAGAGCAGGGGTCCTGGGGAAACACCATATATTTT